The 25 T cell receptor beta chains listed next were all sequenced from one sample in a study of spatial heterogeneity in lung cancer. General study points: Tracking of tumor mutation counts was seen in expanded intratumoral alpha and beta TCR counts.

TCRdb independently ran MiXCR on the 5' RACE reads; one entry per CDR3 protein. The sample shows some 25,000 distinct CDR3 sequences, 7.1% of them seen only once. Described time point: sample taken at primary tumor resection. Their antigen targets remain unknown. This sample comprised lung tumor tissue, obtained at surgery. These receptors all come from a male donor with early-stage non-small cell lung cancer.

This clonotype has a handful of counts. V usage is TRBV5-1 and J usage is TRBJ1-2; D unresolved. The CDR3 contains 14 residues. V was cut by 0 bases and J by 1 base, with 7 bases left in between. Germline CDR1 and CDR2: SGHRS and YFSETQ. The CDR3 sequence is CASSLEGSNYGYTF. The CDR3, as DNA: TGCGCCAGCAGCTTGGAGGGCAGTAACTATGGCTACACCTTC.

This clonotype has a count of ten or more. The rearrangement joins TRBV28 to TRBJ1-5; maybe TRBD1 (5 bases). V lost 6 bases and J lost 12, with 9 bases in between. Germline lookup yields CDR1 MDHEN and CDR2 SYDVKM. The length of the CDR3 is 10 residues. The CDR3 sequence: CASSRDSQHF. CDR3 DNA sequence: TGTGCCAGCAGCCGCGACAGCCAGCATTTT.

Many counts were recorded for this clonotype. The CDR3 nucleotides read TGTGCCAGCAGCCAAGGGACAGGGATCGGCGCCGGGGAGCTGTTTTTT. This sequence encodes CASSQGTGIGAGELFF. V is TRBV4-2 and J is TRBJ2-2, with 8 bases that match TRBD1. V was clipped by 1 base and J by 6 bases; unmatched bases: 7. The V gene's germline CDR1 is LGHNA and CDR2 YNFKEQ. This CDR3 comprises 16 residues.

This clonotype has a count of ten or more. The chain couples TRBV11-2 to TRBJ2-3, with 13 positions matching TRBD2. There are 16 residues in the CDR3. With V trimmed by 5 bases and J by 6 bases, 8 bases remained unmatched. Germline CDR1 and CDR2: SGHAT and FQNNGV. The CDR3 protein is CASSHTSGGEVDTQYF. CDR3 DNA: TGTGCCAGCAGCCATACTAGCGGGGGGGAAGTCGATACGCAGTATTTT.

As to this clonotype: The limits of the CDR3 on the DNA are not certain, so only TCRdb's listed CDR3 is given. The chain carries TRBV24-1 and TRBJ2-2; the table calls TRBD1, which could not be checked here. The CDR3 extends over 19 residues, inclusive of both ends. Looked up from germline, CDR1 is KGHDR and CDR2 is SFDVKD. The CDR3 loop reads CATKREDRELAPNTGSCFF.

This clonotype came up many times. V usage is TRBV5-1 and J usage is TRBJ1-6, with D possibly TRBD1 on 6 matching bases. V lost 3 bases to trimming and J lost 7 bases, with 11 bases between them. CDR3 length: 14 residues. Germline loops: CDR1 SGHRS, CDR2 YFSETQ. The CDR3 DNA reads TGCGCCAGCAGCTGGAAGGACAGAAATTCACCCCTCCACTTT. Its translation is CASSWKDRNSPLHF.

The chain links TRBV7-9 to TRBJ1-6; 7 bases are shared with TRBD1. The germline V gene encodes CDR1 SEHNR and CDR2 FQNEAQ (reference sequence). The length of the CDR3 is 16 residues. The J segment lost 7 bases and the V segment lost 5 bases, leaving 11 bases of the junction unmatched. CDR3 nucleotides: TGTGCCAGCAGCCCTACTCCCGCAGGGGGAAATTCACCCCTCCACTTT. It codes for CASSPTPAGGNSPLHF.

The V call is TRBV7-3, the J call TRBJ1-1; possible D gene TRBD1, 5 bases. Trimming took 2 bases from V and 0 from J, leaving 10 bases between them. Per the germline V gene, CDR1 is SGHTA and CDR2 is FQGTGA. CDR3 size: 15 residues. Here the CDR3 DNA reads TGTGCCAGCAGCTTACAGGGTGGGGTGAACACTGAAGCTTTCTTT. Encoded protein: CASSLQGGVNTEAFF. Supplemented by reference TRBV7-3 and TRBJ1-1, the full variable domain reads GAGVSQTPSNKVTEKGKYVELRCDPISGHTALYWYRQSLGQGPEFLIYFQGTGAADDSGLPNDRFFAVRPEGSVSTLKIQRTERGDSAVYLCASSLQGGVNTEAFFGQGTRLTVV.

This chain uses TRBV4-2 with TRBJ2-3; TRBD1 matches at 9 bases. Germline V gives CDR1 LGHNA, CDR2 YNFKEQ. The V and J ends lost 0 bases and 5 bases, in that order; junction bases with no gene match: 6. This CDR3 spans 16 amino acids. CDR3 in amino acids: CASSQEGQGWGDTQYF. CDR3 in DNA: TGTGCCAGCAGCCAAGAGGGACAGGGCTGGGGAGATACGCAGTATTTT.

The J gene is TRBJ1-5, the V gene TRBV28; 7 bases match TRBD1. After removal of 6 bases from V and 4 bases from J, the junction contained 0 bases not matched to a gene. This CDR3 region has 12 residues. Germline lookup yields CDR1 MDHEN and CDR2 SYDVKM. For the CDR3, the DNA is TGTGCCAGCAGGGGACAGAATCAGCCCCAGCATTTT. It yields the protein CASRGQNQPQHF.

This clonotype has at least ten counts. The gene calls are TRBV28 and TRBJ2-3, with 7 nucleotides matching TRBD1. The length of the CDR3 is 14 residues. Per germline, CDR1 MDHEN and CDR2 SYDVKM. Trimming took 5 bases from V and 2 from J; bases not matched to a gene: 4. CDR3 nucleotides: TGTGCCAGCAGTCCCGGGACAGTCACAGATACGCAGTATTTT. This codes for CASSPGTVTDTQYF.

In its sample, this clonotype was seen many times. The chain links TRBV20-1 to TRBJ2-1; D is ambiguous. The CDR3 is 11 residues long. Per the germline V gene, CDR1 is DFQATT and CDR2 is SNEGSKA (reference sequence). The CDR3 coding sequence is TGCAGGCCAGCAGCCTACAATGAGCAGTTCTTC. It yields the protein CRPAAYNEQFF.

Judged by abundance, this clonotype is medium-sized. The rearrangement uses TRBV12-3 or TRBV12-4 and TRBJ2-6; D is unclear. The CDR3 is 14 amino acids. The ends were cut back, 5 bases at V and 1 base at J, with 6 bases in the middle. CDR3 region: CASSPLSGANVLTF. CDR3 bases: TGTGCCAGCAGTCCGTTATCTGGGGCCAACGTCCTGACTTTC.

This clonotype was seen repeatedly, ten times or more. The V gene is TRBV6-2 or TRBV6-3, the J gene TRBJ2-7; 8 bases match TRBD1. This CDR3 comprises 14 residues. Germline values: CDR1 MNHEY, CDR2 SVGEGT. J was trimmed by 1 base and V by 8 bases; bases with no gene match: 7. In DNA form, the CDR3 reads TGTGCCAGCCAAAACCGGGACAGGTCCTACGAGCAGTACTTC. Translation: CASQNRDRSYEQYF.

This clonotype was recorded at least ten times. V usage is TRBV12-3 or TRBV12-4 and J usage is TRBJ2-4; 11 bases are a match to TRBD1. CDR3 length equals 16 residues. Unmatched junction bases numbered 8, after V lost 4 bases and J lost 6 bases. CDR3 amino acids: CASSSNPGQGGNIQYF. The CDR3 bases are TGTGCCAGCAGTTCCAACCCGGGACAGGGGGGAAACATTCAGTACTTC.

At least ten counts were recorded for this clonotype. The CDR3 DNA sequence: TGTGCCAGCAGCTTCCGAACCAATGAGCAGTTCTTC. Translated: CASSFRTNEQFF. The J gene is TRBJ2-1, the V gene TRBV5-5; D not resolved. The ends were cut back, 2 bases at V and 6 bases at J, with 6 bases in the middle. The CDR3 runs 12 residues. Germline V gene data show CDR1 as SGHKS and CDR2 as YYEKEE (reference sequence).

This clonotype has just a few counts. The CDR3, as DNA: TGTGCCAGCAGCCAAACGGGGAGAAATCAGCCCCAGCATTTT. Its protein product is CASSQTGRNQPQHF. The chain is built from TRBV4-2 and TRBJ1-5; D is unresolved. In germline, CDR1 is LGHNA, CDR2 YNFKEQ. V gave up 2 bases and J gave up 4 bases, with 9 bases separating them. This CDR3 region has 14 residues.

This chain joins TRBV11-3 and TRBJ2-5, with 8 bases aligning to TRBD1. V lost 1 base, J lost 3 bases, and 7 bases stayed unmatched. The germline V gene has CDR1 SGHNT and CDR2 YENEEA. This CDR3 has 16 amino acids. The CDR3 region has the DNA TGTGCCAGCAGCTTAGGAGCCGGGACAGGAAAAGAGACCCAGTACTTC. Translating it yields CASSLGAGTGKETQYF. Complete variable domain (other parts from reference TRBV11-3 and TRBJ2-5): EAGVVQSPRYKIIEKKQPVAFWCNPISGHNTLYWYLQNLGQGPELLIRYENEEAVDDSQLPKDRFSAERLKGVDSTLKIQPAELGDSAVYLCASSLGAGTGKETQYFGPGTRLLVL.

This clonotype was observed many times. This chain uses TRBV6-5 with TRBJ1-5, with D possibly TRBD1 on 5 matching bases. V lost 6 bases and J lost 2, with 8 bases in between. The length of the CDR3 is 13 residues. Germline-derived CDR1 and CDR2 are MNHEY and SVGAGI. The DNA for the CDR3 is TGTGCCAGCAGCCGGGACGGCAATCAGCCCCAGCATTTT. It specifies CASSRDGNQPQHF.

This clonotype has a handful of counts. The gene calls are TRBV27 and TRBJ2-3; 7 bases are shared with TRBD2. V lost 10 bases and J lost 3; bases outside the gene matches: 19. Germline CDR1 reads MNHEY; CDR2 reads SMNVEV (reference sequence). This CDR3 region has 17 residues. CDR3 amino acids: CATLRFYRGEDTDTQYF. The CDR3 DNA sequence: TGTGCCACCTTAAGGTTCTACCGGGGGGAAGATACAGATACGCAGTATTTT.

This clonotype was seen ten or more times. This sequence joins TRBV4-3 and TRBJ1-5; no definite D call. Trimming pared 0 bases from V and 2 bases from J, leaving 11 bases between. This CDR3 has 16 amino acids. Germline V gene lookup returns CDR1 LGHNA and CDR2 YSLEER. Here the CDR3 DNA reads TGCGCCAGCAGCCAAGAGGTCACATTGGGCAATCAGCCCCAGCATTTT. This translates into CASSQEVTLGNQPQHF.

The genes are TRBV27 and TRBJ1-2; weak D call: TRBD1 (6 bases). With 6 bases removed from V and 5 bases from J, the gap between germline ends came to 13 bases. CDR1 is MNHEY and CDR2 is SMNVEV in the germline V gene (reference sequence). The CDR3 length is 13 residues. The CDR3: CASRKGGEYGYTF. The CDR3 coding sequence is TGTGCCAGCAGAAAGGGGGGAGAGTATGGCTACACCTTC.

At least ten counts were recorded for this clonotype. The chain uses TRBV5-4 and TRBJ2-7; D tentatively reads TRBD1 or TRBD2 (5 bases each). Trimming removed 1 base at V and 2 bases at J, with 13 bases between. The V gene's germline CDR1 is SGHNT and CDR2 YYREEE (reference sequence). The CDR3 runs 15 residues. The CDR3 bases are TGTGCCAGCAGCTTGAACCCCCTGGGGGCCTACGAGCAGTACTTC. Its protein is CASSLNPLGAYEQYF.

The rearrangement links TRBV12-3 or TRBV12-4 to TRBJ2-7, with D tentatively TRBD1 (6 bases). Trimming left V 0 bases short and J 7 bases short, with 13 bases between. This CDR3 region has 14 residues. The CDR3 region has the DNA TGTGCCAGCAGTTTAGCGGGGGCTCTGCAAGAGCAGTACTTC. It encodes CASSLAGALQEQYF.

The chain is built from TRBV7-2 and TRBJ1-4; no reliable D call. The CDR3 consists of 15 residues. Germline CDR1 and CDR2: SGHTA and FQGNSA. Trimming shortened V by 1 base and J by 1 base, and 7 bases separated the two germline ends. CDR3 sequence reads: CASSLEGRTNEKLFF. CDR3 DNA: TGTGCCAGCAGCTTAGAGGGAAGAACTAATGAAAAACTGTTTTTT.